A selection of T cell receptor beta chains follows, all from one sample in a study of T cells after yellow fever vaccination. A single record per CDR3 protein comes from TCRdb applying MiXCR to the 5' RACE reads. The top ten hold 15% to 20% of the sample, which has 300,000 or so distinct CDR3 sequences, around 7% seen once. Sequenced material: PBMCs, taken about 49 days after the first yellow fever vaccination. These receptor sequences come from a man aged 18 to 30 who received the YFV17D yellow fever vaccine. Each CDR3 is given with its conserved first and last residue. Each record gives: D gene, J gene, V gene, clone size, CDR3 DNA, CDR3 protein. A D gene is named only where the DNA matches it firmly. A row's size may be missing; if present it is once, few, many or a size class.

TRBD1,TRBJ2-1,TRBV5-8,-,TGTGCCAGCGGCTGGGACAGGGTCCATGAGCAGTTCTTC,CASGWDRVHEQFF
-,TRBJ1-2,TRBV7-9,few,TGTGCCAGCAGCTTAGGGACAGCCTTGGGTGGCTACACCTTC,CASSLGTALGGYTF
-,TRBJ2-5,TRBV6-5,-,TGTGCCAGCAGTTCCCTCGGAGTAGATGGGACCCAGTACTTC,CASSSLGVDGTQYF
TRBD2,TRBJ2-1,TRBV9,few,TGTGCCAGCAGCGTAGTGAGTCTAGCGGTGAATGAGCAGTTCTTC,CASSVVSLAVNEQFF
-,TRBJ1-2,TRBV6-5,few,TGTGCCAGCAGGCACAGGAATAACTATGGCTACACCTTC,CASRHRNNYGYTF
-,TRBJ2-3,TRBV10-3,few,TGTGCCATCAGATGGGAGTCTAGCACAGATACGCAGTATTTT,CAIRWESSTDTQYF
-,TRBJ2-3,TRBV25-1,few,TGTGCCAGCAGTGAGCACTACACAGATACGCAGTATTTT,CASSEHYTDTQYF
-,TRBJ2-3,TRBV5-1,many,TGCGCCAGCAACGAGGGTAGTGAGGATACGCAGTATTTT,CASNEGSEDTQYF
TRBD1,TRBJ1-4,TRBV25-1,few,TGTGCCAGCAGTGAATGGACAGGGGCGAATGAAAAACTGTTTTTT,CASSEWTGANEKLFF
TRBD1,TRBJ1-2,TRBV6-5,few,TGTGCCAGCAGTCCCGGACAGGGGATAACCTACTTC,CASSPGQGITYF
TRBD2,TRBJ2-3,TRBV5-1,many,TGCGCCAGCAGTAGCGGGGGTGCGGATACGCAGTATTTT,CASSSGGADTQYF